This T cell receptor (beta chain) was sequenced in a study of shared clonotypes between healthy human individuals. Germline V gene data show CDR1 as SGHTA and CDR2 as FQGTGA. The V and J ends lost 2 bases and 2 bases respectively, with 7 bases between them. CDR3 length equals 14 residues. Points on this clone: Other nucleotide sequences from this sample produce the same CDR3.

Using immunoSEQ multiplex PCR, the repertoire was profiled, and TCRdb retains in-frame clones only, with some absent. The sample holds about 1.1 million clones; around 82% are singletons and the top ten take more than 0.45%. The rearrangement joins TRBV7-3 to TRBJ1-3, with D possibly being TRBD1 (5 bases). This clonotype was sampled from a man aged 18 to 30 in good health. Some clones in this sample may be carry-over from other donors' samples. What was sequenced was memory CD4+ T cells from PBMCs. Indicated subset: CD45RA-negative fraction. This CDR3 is CASSLGTAGNTIYF. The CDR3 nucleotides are TGTGCCAGCAGCTTAGGGACCGCTGGAAACACCATATATTTT.